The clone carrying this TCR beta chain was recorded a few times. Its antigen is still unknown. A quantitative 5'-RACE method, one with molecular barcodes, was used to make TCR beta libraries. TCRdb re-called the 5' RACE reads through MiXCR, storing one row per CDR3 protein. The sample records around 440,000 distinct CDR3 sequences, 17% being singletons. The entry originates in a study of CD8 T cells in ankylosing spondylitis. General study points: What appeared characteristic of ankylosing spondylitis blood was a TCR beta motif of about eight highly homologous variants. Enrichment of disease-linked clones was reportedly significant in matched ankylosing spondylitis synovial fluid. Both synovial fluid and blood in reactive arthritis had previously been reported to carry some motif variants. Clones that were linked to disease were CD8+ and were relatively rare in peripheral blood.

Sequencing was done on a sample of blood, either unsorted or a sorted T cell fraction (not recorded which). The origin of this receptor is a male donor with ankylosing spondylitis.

The DNA for the CDR3 is TGTGCCAGCAGTGGACAGGTCGCCTACGAGCAGTACTTC. This codes for CASSGQVAYEQYF. V and J are TRBV2 and TRBJ2-7; weak D call: TRBD1 (6 bases). Looked up from germline, CDR1 is SNHLY and CDR2 is FYNNEI. V was shortened by 4 bases and J by 2 bases, with 9 bases between the two germline ends. There are 13 residues in the CDR3.